These 28 T cell receptor beta chains share one sample of origin, sequenced in a study of breast tumors, draining lymph nodes, adjacent tissues (dated by TCRdb to about 2016). The lymph node samples were taken from the axillary draining lymph nodes of breast cancer patients. The protocol used for the library was multiplex PCR. The reads were generated on an Illumina HiSeq 2000. The public reads were run again by TCRdb, first through fastp at Q25 and then through MiXCR, and only productive beta chains were kept. One record per CDR3 amino acid sequence lists the most common genes and DNA. The sample yields around 290,000 distinct CDR3 sequences; around 30% were counted once. Roughly 1.2% of the sample comes from the top ten. Sequencing input: axillary lymph node tissue. The receptor set was obtained from a female donor with breast cancer. Some clones in this sample may be carry-over from other donors' samples.

The rearrangement joins TRBV5-1 to TRBJ1-1, with 10 bases lining up with TRBD1. CDR3 length: 18 amino acids. Germline V gene data show CDR1 as SGHRS and CDR2 as YFSETQ. Trimming at V came to 0 bases and at J to 5 bases, leaving 13 bases not matched to a gene. The DNA of the CDR3 is TGCGCCAGCAGCTTGGGACAGGGGGCTTCTTACAAGAGGACTGAAGCTTTCTTT. Amino acid sequence: CASSLGQGASYKRTEAFF.

The sample holds many counts of this clonotype. The V call is TRBV20-1, the J call TRBJ2-7; 8 bases line up with TRBD1. Trimming removed 3 bases from V and 5 bases from J; junction bases left unmatched: 9. Looked up from germline, CDR1 is DFQATT and CDR2 is SNEGSKA (reference sequence). The CDR3 covers 14 residues. The CDR3 region is CSARGGRGLHEQYF. Written as DNA, the CDR3 is TGCAGTGCTAGGGGGGGCAGGGGGCTCCACGAGCAGTACTTC.

The chain links TRBV6-2 or TRBV6-3 to TRBJ1-5; no firm D call. The V and J ends lost 7 bases and 2 bases respectively, with 15 bases between them. This CDR3 comprises 15 residues. Germline-derived CDR1 and CDR2 are MNHEY and SVGEGT. CDR3 coding DNA: TGTGCCAGCAACCTAGGAAGAGGACGCAATCAGCCCCAGCATTTT. It codes for CASNLGRGRNQPQHF.

This clonotype has a count of ten or more. The gene calls are TRBV5-6 and TRBJ2-1; TRBD2 agrees at 8 bases. V shed 0 bases and J 7 bases; nucleotides not matched to a gene: 6. The germline gives CDR1 SGHDT, CDR2 YYEEEE. The CDR3 spans 15 residues. The CDR3 protein is CASSLDAGGSNEQFF. The CDR3 DNA sequence: TGTGCCAGCAGCTTGGATGCGGGGGGAAGTAATGAGCAGTTCTTC.

The count of this clonotype is one. This clone may be a read error of a much larger clone one base away. The V call is TRBV6-6, the J call TRBJ2-2; D is uncertain. V was shortened by 3 bases and J by 8 bases, with 7 bases between the two germline ends. This CDR3 has 12 residues. From germline, CDR1 is MNHNY and CDR2 SVGAGI (reference sequence). CDR3 nucleotides: TGTGCCAGCAGTTATCCTTTGGGGGAGCTGTTTTTT. Amino acid sequence: CASSYPLGELFF.

With respect to this clonotype: A clone one base away is much larger, so this may be a read error. CDR3 nucleotide sequence: TGTGCCAGTAGTGGCGGACTAGGGGGCACAGATACGCAGTGTTTT. This gives the protein CASSGGLGGTDTQCF. The chain uses TRBV19 and TRBJ2-3; D possibly matches TRBD1 or TRBD2 (7 bases each). The CDR3 runs to 15 residues. Germline V gene lookup returns CDR1 LNHDA and CDR2 SQIVND (reference sequence).

This clonotype came up a few times. J is TRBJ2-4 and V is TRBV2; possibly TRBD1 for D (6 bases). The germline V and J ends were trimmed by 3 bases and 0 bases, with 9 bases remaining between them. There are 15 residues in the CDR3. Germline V gene sequence: CDR1 SNHLY, CDR2 FYNNEI. The CDR3 spells CASSEVRGAKNIQYF. In DNA, the CDR3 is TGTGCCAGCAGTGAGGTCAGGGGAGCCAAAAACATTCAGTACTTC. The full variable domain, completed using reference TRBV2 and TRBJ2-4, is EPEVTQTPSHQVTQMGQEVILRCVPISNHLYFYWYRQILGQKVEFLVSFYNNEISEKSEIFDDQFSVERPDGSNFTLKIRSTKLEDSAMYFCASSEVRGAKNIQYFGAGTRLSVL.

This clonotype was seen ten or more times. This chain links TRBV7-2 with TRBJ1-2; D is undetermined. Trimming removed 1 base at V and 8 bases at J, with 14 bases between. This CDR3 comprises 14 residues. Germline V lookup: CDR1 SGHTA, CDR2 FQGNSA. This CDR3 reads CASSLVTTASGYTF. CDR3 DNA sequence: TGTGCCAGCAGCTTAGTAACGACGGCTTCAGGCTACACCTTC.

This clonotype occurred many times. The chain links TRBV6-1 to TRBJ1-2, with D possibly being TRBD1 (6 bases). Germline V CDR1 and CDR2: MNHNS, SASEGT. This CDR3 has 13 amino acids. The V end lost 2 bases, the J end lost 7 bases, and 11 bases lay between the germline ends. CDR3 protein: CASSETRGLGYTF. For the CDR3, the DNA is TGTGCCAGCAGTGAAACCAGGGGACTTGGCTACACCTTC.

Here the CDR3 reads CSAITGGRNQPQYF. CDR3 DNA: TGCAGTGCTATAACAGGGGGCCGCAATCAGCCCCAGTACTTC. The chain links TRBV20-1 to TRBJ2-5; 9 bases are a match to TRBD1. The ends lost 4 bases at V and 9 bases at J; junction bases unmatched: 12. CDR1 DFQATT and CDR2 SNEGSKA come from the germline V gene (reference sequence). The CDR3 spans 14 residues.

V and J are TRBV24-1 and TRBJ2-5, with D tentatively TRBD1 (6 bases). V lost 8 bases and J lost 9, with 15 bases in between. The CDR3 has 12 residues. CDR1 and CDR2 (germline): KGHDR, SFDVKD. The CDR3 sequence is CATMTGPQAQYF. DNA of the CDR3: TGTGCCACCATGACAGGTCCCCAGGCCCAGTACTTC.

This clonotype was counted only a few times. The chain couples TRBV3-1 to TRBJ2-5; TRBD1 or TRBD2 may be the D gene (6 bases each). The CDR3 is made up of 13 amino acids. Germline loops: CDR1 LGHDT, CDR2 YNNKEL (reference sequence). V lost 4 bases and J 5 bases, leaving 11 bases between the germline ends. CDR3 coding DNA: TGTGCCAGCAGCCTTAGGGGGGACGAGACCCAGTACTTC. Amino acids: CASSLRGDETQYF.

This clonotype was counted at least ten times. The chain couples TRBV6-5 to TRBJ2-3; no clear D. The CDR3 is made up of 12 amino acids. Looked up from germline, CDR1 is MNHEY and CDR2 is SVGAGI. V was trimmed by 2 bases and J by 8 bases, leaving 8 bases between them. The CDR3 DNA follows: TGTGCCAGCAGTTACGGCGATTCTACGCAGTATTTT. Its translation is CASSYGDSTQYF.

The table lists this clonotype with many counts. This chain joins TRBV5-5 and TRBJ2-3, with D possibly TRBD2 on 5 matching bases. The germline V and J ends were trimmed by 1 base and 3 bases, with 12 bases remaining between them. Germline lookup yields CDR1 SGHKS and CDR2 YYEKEE (reference sequence). The CDR3 spans 15 residues. CDR3 protein: CASSLSGLATDTQYF. In nucleotides, the CDR3 is TGTGCCAGCAGCTTGTCTGGGTTAGCGACAGATACGCAGTATTTT.

This clonotype was counted ten times or more. This chain joins TRBV5-1 and TRBJ2-5; 7 positions match TRBD2. This CDR3 region has 17 residues. J lost 1 base, V lost 4 bases, and 13 bases had no gene match. The germline CDR1 and CDR2 sequences are SGHRS and YFSETQ. CDR3 nucleotides: TGCGCCAGCAGCCTGGGGGGGTCGACAACCGTCCAAGAGACCCAGTACTTC. It specifies CASSLGGSTTVQETQYF.

As regards this clonotype: It may be a read error: a sequence one base away is much more abundant. V gene TRBV12-3 or TRBV12-4 combines with J gene TRBJ2-2; the match to TRBD2 covers 11 bases. V was pared by 3 bases and J by 7 bases, with 4 bases of the junction left unmatched. The CDR3 is made up of 15 amino acids. CDR3 residues: CASSFVAGGVGELFF. The CDR3 nucleotides are TGTGCCAGCAGTTTTGTAGCGGGAGGGGTCGGGGAGCTGTTTTTT.

The V and J genes are TRBV29-1 and TRBJ1-5, with D unresolved. From germline, CDR1 is SQVTM and CDR2 ANQGSEA. CDR3 length: 13 residues. The CDR3: CSFGRIPNQPQHF. The CDR3 nucleotides read TGCAGTTTCGGACGGATCCCCAATCAGCCCCAGCATTTT.

In this sample, this clonotype turned up many times. The chain has TRBV12-3 or TRBV12-4 and TRBJ2-7, with D perhaps assigned TRBD1 or TRBD2 (5 bases each). The CDR3 sequence is 15 residues long. V gave up 4 bases and J gave up 2 bases, with 15 bases separating them. The CDR3 is CASSWRTVGAYEQYF. The CDR3 DNA reads as TGTGCCAGCAGTTGGCGGACTGTGGGGGCCTACGAGCAGTACTTC.

The chain combines TRBV7-6 with TRBJ2-1; TRBD2 might be the D (6 bases). V lost 3 bases and J lost 3, with 12 bases in between. The CDR3 has 15 amino acids. The germline gives CDR1 SGHVS, CDR2 FNYEAQ. CDR3 amino acids: CASSLIAAGYNEQFF. The DNA of the CDR3 is TGTGCCAGCAGCTTGATAGCGGCAGGCTACAATGAGCAGTTCTTC. Using reference TRBV7-6 and TRBJ2-1 for the parts outside the CDR3, the full variable domain is GAGVSQSPRYKVTKRGQDVALRCDPISGHVSLYWYRQALGQGPEFLTYFNYEAQQDKSGLPNDRFSAERPEGSISTLTIQRTEQRDSAMYRCASSLIAAGYNEQFFGPGTRLTVL.

This clonotype was counted ten times or more. The rearrangement links TRBV4-2 to TRBJ2-1; 13 bases map to TRBD2. The CDR3 has 15 residues. The V gene's germline CDR1 is LGHNA and CDR2 YNFKEQ. V trimming: 6 bases; J trimming: 10 bases; junction bases outside the gene matches: 9. Here the CDR3 DNA reads TGTGCCAGCAGACTAGCGGGAGGGCCTCAGGGGGAGCAGTTCTTC. Amino acid sequence: CASRLAGGPQGEQFF.

This clonotype has at least ten counts. This sequence joins TRBV12-3 or TRBV12-4 and TRBJ2-3; the match to TRBD2 covers 9 bases. J lost 0 bases, V lost 6 bases, and 7 bases had no gene match. The CDR3 extends over 16 amino acids. In DNA form, the CDR3 reads TGTGCCAGCAGCCAGACTAGCGGACTCAGCACAGATACGCAGTATTTT. Amino acid sequence: CASSQTSGLSTDTQYF.

The genes are TRBV30 and TRBJ1-1, with TRBD1 as a possible D gene (5 bases). The CDR3 has 15 residues. The ends were cut back, 7 bases at V and 1 base at J, with 19 bases in the middle. Germline V gene sequence: CDR1 GTSNPN, CDR2 SVGIG (reference sequence). DNA for the CDR3: TGTGCCTCCCCATCCAGGGCCGGGGGGAACACTGAAGCTTTCTTT. Translating gives CASPSRAGGNTEAFF. Drawing the rest from reference TRBV30 and TRBJ1-1, the complete variable domain is SQTIHQWPATLVQPVGSPLSLECTVEGTSNPNLYWYRQAAGRGLQLLFYSVGIGQISSEVPQNLSASRPQDRQFILSSKKLLLSDSGFYLCASPSRAGGNTEAFFGQGTRLTVV.

This clonotype was counted a few times. A much larger clone differs from this one at a single base, so this may be a read error. The chain is built from TRBV7-9 and TRBJ2-7; D may correspond to TRBD1 or TRBD2 (5 bases each). Germline V gene sequence: CDR1 SEHNR, CDR2 FQNEAQ (reference sequence). CDR3 length equals 13 residues. Trimming took 4 bases from V and 11 from J, leaving 18 bases between them. CDR3 bases: TGTGCCAGCAGCTCGAATTTAGGGGACGGAAAGTACTTC. It yields the protein CASSSNLGDGKYF.

This clonotype was counted between two and nine times. The V call is TRBV11-3, the J call TRBJ2-5; D may be TRBD1 (7 bases). From germline, CDR1 is SGHNT and CDR2 YENEEA. V was pared by 2 bases and J by 4 bases, with 11 bases between. The CDR3 consists of 14 residues. The CDR3, as DNA: TGTGCCAGCAGCTTACAGGGGGGTCCAGAGACCCAGTACTTC. This encodes CASSLQGGPETQYF.

This clonotype was counted once. This may come from a read error, since a much larger clone is one base off. CDR3 amino acids: CGSSYLGSSYEQYF. The CDR3 DNA follows: TGTGGCAGCAGTTACCTGGGCAGCTCCTACGAGCAGTACTTC. This sequence joins TRBV6-5 and TRBJ2-7; no definite D call. The CDR3 length is 14 residues. CDR1 and CDR2 from the germline V gene are MNHEY and SVGAGI.

The gene calls are TRBV20-1 and TRBJ1-2; tentative D call: TRBD1 (5 bases). V was shortened by 4 bases and J by 7 bases, with 22 bases between the two germline ends. This CDR3 spans 15 amino acids. Per germline, CDR1 DFQATT and CDR2 SNEGSKA (reference sequence). CDR3 in DNA: TGCAGTGCTAAAGCCGGGACTCCTCATAGTTCTGGCTACACCTTC. Translation gives CSAKAGTPHSSGYTF.

The gene calls are TRBV15 and TRBJ1-2; possible D gene TRBD1, 5 bases. The CDR3 has 16 amino acids. CDR1 is LNHNV, CDR2 YYDKDF, per germline (reference sequence). V lost 6 bases and J 2 bases, leaving 19 bases between the germline ends. CDR3 coding DNA: TGTGCCACCAGTCCCGCGGGAGGACACCTAAACTATGGCTACACCTTC. Translating it yields CATSPAGGHLNYGYTF.

As regards this clonotype: At one end the junction does not follow the germline gene, possibly because of a read error. V and J are TRBV15 and TRBJ2-7; D is ambiguous. There are 14 residues in the CDR3. Per germline, CDR1 LNHNV and CDR2 YYDKDF (reference sequence). The CDR3 is CATSTKLVPYGQYF. CDR3 nucleotide sequence: TGCGCCACCAGCACCAAATTAGTCCCCTACGGGCAGTACTTC.